This T cell receptor (beta chain) was sequenced in a study of blood T cell repertoires in COVID-19. Whole-study context: The samples span acute and convalescent COVID-19 from the United States, Italy and Spain. Sources were T cells, B-cell-depleted T cells, or PBMCs; the material itself was cDNA or gDNA.

V trimming: 6 bases; J trimming: 4 bases; junction bases outside the gene matches: 11. CDR1 KGHSH and CDR2 LQKENI come from the germline V gene. The length of the CDR3 is 15 residues. Under the authors' procedure: Researchers report that nucleated cell counts were estimated from reference gene primer amplification. Assay: immunoSEQ multiplex PCR; the TCRdb copy retains only in-frame clones and omits some. D and trimming come from the DNA, and the V and J calls and clone size come from that table. This sample carries some 250,000 clones, 60% to 75% of them seen once, and the ten largest clones take around 3.4%.

Sequences were obtained from peripheral blood. The rearrangement uses TRBV18 and TRBJ2-5, with TRBD2 identical over 7 bases. This TCR came from a woman aged 80 or over with acute or convalescent COVID-19. The CDR3 loop is CASSPQERGGETQYF. CDR3 in DNA: TGTGCCAGCTCGCCCCAGGAGCGGGGCGGAGAGACCCAGTACTTC.